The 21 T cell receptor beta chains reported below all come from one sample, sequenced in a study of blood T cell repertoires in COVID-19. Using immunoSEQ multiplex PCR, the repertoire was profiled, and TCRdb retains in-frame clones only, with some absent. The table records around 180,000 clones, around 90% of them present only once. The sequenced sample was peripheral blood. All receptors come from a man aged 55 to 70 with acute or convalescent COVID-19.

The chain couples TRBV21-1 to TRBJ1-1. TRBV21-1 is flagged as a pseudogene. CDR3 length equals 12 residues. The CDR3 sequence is CASSKDGGHAFF. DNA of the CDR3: TGTGCCAGCAGCAAAGATGGAGGGCACGCTTTCTTT.

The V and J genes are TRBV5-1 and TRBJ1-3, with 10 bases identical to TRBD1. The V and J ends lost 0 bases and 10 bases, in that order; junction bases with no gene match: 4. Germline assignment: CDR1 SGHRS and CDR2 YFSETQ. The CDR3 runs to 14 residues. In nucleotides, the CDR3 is TGCGCCAGCAGCTTGGATGAGGGACAGGGGACCATATATTTT. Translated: CASSLDEGQGTIYF.

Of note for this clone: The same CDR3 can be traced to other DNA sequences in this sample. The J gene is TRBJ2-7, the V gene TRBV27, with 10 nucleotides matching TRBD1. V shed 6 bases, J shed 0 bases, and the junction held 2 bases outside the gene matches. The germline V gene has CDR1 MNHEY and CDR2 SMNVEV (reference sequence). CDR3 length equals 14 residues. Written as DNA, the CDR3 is TGTGCCAGCAGCAGGACAGGGGGCTCCTACGAGCAGTACTTC. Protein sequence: CASSRTGGSYEQYF.

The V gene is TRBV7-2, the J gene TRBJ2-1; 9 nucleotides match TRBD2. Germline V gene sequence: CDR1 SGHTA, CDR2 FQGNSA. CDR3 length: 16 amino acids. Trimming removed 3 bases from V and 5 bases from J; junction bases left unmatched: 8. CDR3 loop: CASSFAGGPIDNEQFF. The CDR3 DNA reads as TGTGCCAGCAGCTTTGCGGGAGGGCCAATCGACAATGAGCAGTTCTTC. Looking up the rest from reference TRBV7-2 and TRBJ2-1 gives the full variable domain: GAGVSQSPSNKVTEKGKDVELRCDPISGHTALYWYRQSLGQGLEFLIYFQGNSAPDKSGLPSDRFSAERTGGSVSTLTIQRTQQEDSAVYLCASSFAGGPIDNEQFFGPGTRLTVL.

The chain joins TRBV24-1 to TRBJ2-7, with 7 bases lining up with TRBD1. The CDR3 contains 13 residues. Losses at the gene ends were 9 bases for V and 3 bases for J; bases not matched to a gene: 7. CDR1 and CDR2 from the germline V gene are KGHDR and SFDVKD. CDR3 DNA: TGTGCCACCGCAACAGGGGCTGACTACGAGCAGTACTTC. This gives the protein CATATGADYEQYF.

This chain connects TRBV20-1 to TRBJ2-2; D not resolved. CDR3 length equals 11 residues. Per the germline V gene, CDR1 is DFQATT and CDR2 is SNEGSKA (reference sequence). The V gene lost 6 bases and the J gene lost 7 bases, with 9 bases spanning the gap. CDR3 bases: TGCAGTGCCTTTGAGAACGGGGAGCTGTTTTTT. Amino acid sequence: CSAFENGELFF.

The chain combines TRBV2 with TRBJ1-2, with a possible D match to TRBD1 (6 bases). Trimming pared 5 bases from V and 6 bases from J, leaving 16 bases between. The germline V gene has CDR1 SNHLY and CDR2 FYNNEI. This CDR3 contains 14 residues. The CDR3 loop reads CASSTLQGSDGYTF. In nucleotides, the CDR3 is TGTGCCAGCAGTACCCTACAGGGTAGCGATGGCTACACCTTC.

The CDR3 nucleotides read TGTGCCAGCAGCCGGGACAGGGTAACAGAGACCCAGTACTTC. It yields the protein CASSRDRVTETQYF. This chain connects TRBV5-4 to TRBJ2-5, with TRBD1 matching 9 bases. The CDR3 consists of 14 residues. Unmatched junction bases numbered 5, after V lost 4 bases and J lost 4 bases. The germline gives CDR1 SGHNT, CDR2 YYREEE (reference sequence).

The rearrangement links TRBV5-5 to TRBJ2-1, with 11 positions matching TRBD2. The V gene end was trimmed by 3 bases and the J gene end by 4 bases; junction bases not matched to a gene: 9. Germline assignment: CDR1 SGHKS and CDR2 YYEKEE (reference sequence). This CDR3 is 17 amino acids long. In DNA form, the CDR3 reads TGTGCCAGCAGCTCTTCCGGGACTAGCGGACCATACAATGAGCAGTTCTTC. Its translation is CASSSSGTSGPYNEQFF. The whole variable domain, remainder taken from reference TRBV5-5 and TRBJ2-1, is DAGVTQSPTHLIKTRGQQVTLRCSPISGHKSVSWYQQVLGQGPQFIFQYYEKEERGRGNFPDRFSARQFPNYSSELNVNALLLGDSALYLCASSSSGTSGPYNEQFFGPGTRLTVL.

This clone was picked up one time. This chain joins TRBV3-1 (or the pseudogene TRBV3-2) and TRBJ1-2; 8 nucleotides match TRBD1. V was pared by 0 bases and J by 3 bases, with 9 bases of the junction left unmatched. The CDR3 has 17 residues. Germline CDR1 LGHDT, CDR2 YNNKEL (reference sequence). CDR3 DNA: TGTGCCAGCAGCCAAGAGGGGACAGGCGCATACTACTATGGCTACACCTTC. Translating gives CASSQEGTGAYYYGYTF.

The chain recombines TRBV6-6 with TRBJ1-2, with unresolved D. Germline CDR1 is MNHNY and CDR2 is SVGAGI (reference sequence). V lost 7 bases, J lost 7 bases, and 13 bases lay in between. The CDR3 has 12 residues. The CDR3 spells CASTPGESGYTF. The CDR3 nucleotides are TGTGCCAGCACCCCTGGGGAGTCTGGCTACACCTTC.

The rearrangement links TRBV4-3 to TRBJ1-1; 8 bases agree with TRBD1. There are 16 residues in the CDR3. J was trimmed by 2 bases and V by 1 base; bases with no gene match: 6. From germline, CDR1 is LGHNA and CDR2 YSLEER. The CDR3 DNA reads TGCGCCAGCAGCCAAGTCCCCGGGACAGGCAACACTGAAGCTTTCTTT. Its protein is CASSQVPGTGNTEAFF.

In DNA form, the CDR3 reads TGTGCCAGCAGGTTGCAGGGGGCGCGATCACCCCTCCACTTT. Translating gives CASRLQGARSPLHF. The chain recombines TRBV14 with TRBJ1-6, with TRBD1 identical over 8 bases. The CDR3 loop spans 14 amino acids. V shed 6 bases and J 10 bases; nucleotides not matched to a gene: 8. Germline assignment: CDR1 SGHDN and CDR2 FVKESK.

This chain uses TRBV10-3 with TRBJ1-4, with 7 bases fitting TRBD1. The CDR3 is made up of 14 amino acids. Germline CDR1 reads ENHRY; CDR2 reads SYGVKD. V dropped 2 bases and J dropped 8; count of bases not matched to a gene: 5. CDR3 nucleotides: TGTGCCATCAGTGAGGACAGGGCAGGAGAAAAACTGTTTTTT. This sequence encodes CAISEDRAGEKLFF.

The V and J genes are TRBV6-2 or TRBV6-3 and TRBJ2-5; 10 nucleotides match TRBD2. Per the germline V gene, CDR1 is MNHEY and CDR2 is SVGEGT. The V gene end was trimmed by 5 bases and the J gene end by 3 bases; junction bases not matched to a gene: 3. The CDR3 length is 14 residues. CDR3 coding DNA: TGTGCCAGCAGTCAGGGACTAGCGAAAGAGACCCAGTACTTC. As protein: CASSQGLAKETQYF.

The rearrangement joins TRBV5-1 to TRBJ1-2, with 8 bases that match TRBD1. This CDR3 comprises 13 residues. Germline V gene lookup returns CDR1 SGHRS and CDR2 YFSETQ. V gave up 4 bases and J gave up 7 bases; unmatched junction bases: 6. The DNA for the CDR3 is TGCGCCAGCAGCCTCATGGACAGGGCTGGCTACACCTTC. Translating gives CASSLMDRAGYTF.

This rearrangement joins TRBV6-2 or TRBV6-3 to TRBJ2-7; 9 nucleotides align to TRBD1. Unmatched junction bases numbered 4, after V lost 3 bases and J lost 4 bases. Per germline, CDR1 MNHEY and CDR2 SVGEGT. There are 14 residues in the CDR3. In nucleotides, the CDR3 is TGTGCCAGCAGTTATGGTGACAGGGGGTACGAGCAGTACTTC. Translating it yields CASSYGDRGYEQYF.

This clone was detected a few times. The CDR3 loop reads CASSEEGGRGDTQYF. CDR3 DNA: TGCGCCAGCAGTGAAGAGGGGGGGCGTGGAGATACGCAGTATTTT. J is TRBJ2-3 and V is TRBV10-1; the D gene is possibly TRBD2 (7 bases). The CDR3 spans 15 residues. CDR1 is WNHNN, CDR2 SYGVQD, per germline (reference sequence). Trimming cost V 3 bases and J 5 bases, with 15 bases left between them.

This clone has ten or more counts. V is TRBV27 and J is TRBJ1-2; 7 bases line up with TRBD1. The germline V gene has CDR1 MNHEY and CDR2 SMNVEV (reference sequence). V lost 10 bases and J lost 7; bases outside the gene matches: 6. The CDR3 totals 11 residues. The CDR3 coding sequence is TGTGCCACCGGCGACAGGGCTGGCTACACCTTC. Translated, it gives CATGDRAGYTF.

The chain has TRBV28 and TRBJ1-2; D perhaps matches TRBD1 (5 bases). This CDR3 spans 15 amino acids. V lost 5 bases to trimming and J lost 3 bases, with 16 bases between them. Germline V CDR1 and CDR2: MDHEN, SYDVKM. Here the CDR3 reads CASSPYDSLYYGYTF. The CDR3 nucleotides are TGTGCCAGCAGTCCATATGACAGTCTCTACTATGGCTACACCTTC.

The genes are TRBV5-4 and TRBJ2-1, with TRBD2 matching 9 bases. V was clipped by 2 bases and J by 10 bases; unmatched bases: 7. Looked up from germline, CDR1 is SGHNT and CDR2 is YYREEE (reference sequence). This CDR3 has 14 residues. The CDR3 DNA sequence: TGTGCCAGCAGCTTCGGCGGGGGGGCAGGGGAGCAGTTCTTC. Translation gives CASSFGGGAGEQFF.